A single sample gave rise to the 32 T cell receptor beta chains below, sequenced in a study of T cells in Graves' hyperthyroidism and ophthalmopathy. What was amplified from RNA transcripts were TCR beta CDR3 regions. HTBI primers were the set used in a first-round RT-PCR of the TCR CDR3. MiXCR was run by TCRdb on the multiplex PCR reads, yielding one entry per CDR3 protein. The sample has hundreds of thousands of distinct CDR3 sequences, 38% seen once; the top ten hold approximately 8.7%. Material for sequencing was blood. These TCRs come from a young man with Graves' hyperthyroidism.

This clonotype was observed at least ten times. This chain connects TRBV2 to TRBJ1-5, with D unclear. This CDR3 comprises 12 residues. CDR1 is SNHLY, CDR2 FYNNEI, per germline. V lost 3 bases to trimming and J lost 5 bases, with 5 bases between them. The CDR3: CASSDGHQPQHF. The CDR3, as DNA: TGTGCCAGCAGTGACGGCCATCAGCCCCAGCATTTT.

CDR3 nucleotides: TGTGCCAGCAGCTTGGCGGTGACAGGGGACGTCTACGAGCAGTACTTC. This sequence encodes CASSLAVTGDVYEQYF. This rearrangement joins TRBV5-6 to TRBJ2-7, with 8 bases matching TRBD1. V gave up 0 bases and J gave up 3 bases; unmatched junction bases: 8. CDR1 and CDR2 from the germline V gene are SGHDT and YYEEEE. CDR3 size: 16 residues. The entire variable domain, with the rest obtained from reference TRBV5-6 and TRBJ2-7, is as follows: DAGVTQSPTHLIKTRGQQVTLRCSPKSGHDTVSWYQQALGQGPQFIFQYYEEEERQRGNFPDRFSGHQFPNYSSELNVNALLLGDSALYLCASSLAVTGDVYEQYFGPGTRLTVT.

The chain is built from TRBV20-1 and TRBJ1-1, with TRBD1 identical over 8 bases. CDR3 size: 14 residues. In germline, CDR1 is DFQATT, CDR2 SNEGSKA (reference sequence). Trimming removed 4 bases from V and 4 bases from J; junction bases left unmatched: 8. The CDR3 nucleotides read TGCAGTGCTAAATCAGGGGGCGCCGGCACTGAAGCTTTCTTT. Protein: CSAKSGGAGTEAFF.

In its sample, this clonotype was seen a few times. The chain links TRBV12-3 or TRBV12-4 to TRBJ2-5; D may be TRBD2 (6 bases). Deletions cut 5 bases from V and 4 bases from J, with 11 bases between. This CDR3 has 13 amino acids. The CDR3, as DNA: TGTGCCAGCAGTCAACTGGGAGGAGAGACCCAGTACTTC. This translates into CASSQLGGETQYF.

The chain recombines TRBV5-8 with TRBJ1-5; 8 positions match TRBD1. Germline V gives CDR1 SGHTS, CDR2 YDEGEE. The V and J ends lost 4 bases and 6 bases, in that order; junction bases with no gene match: 9. This CDR3 region has 15 residues. The DNA for the CDR3 is TGTGCCAGCAGCCCTAGGACAGGGCCCAGTCAGCCCCAGCATTTT. Amino acids: CASSPRTGPSQPQHF.

The rearrangement uses TRBV29-1 and TRBJ1-2, with TRBD1 as a possible D gene (6 bases). CDR3 length equals 14 residues. Trimming pared 3 bases from V and 1 base from J, leaving 12 bases between. The germline V gene encodes CDR1 SQVTM and CDR2 ANQGSEA. The CDR3 coding sequence is TGCAGCGTTGAGATAACAGGGAATAACTATGGCTACACCTTC. Encoded protein: CSVEITGNNYGYTF.

The table lists this clonotype with a count of one. The chain is built from TRBV11-1 and TRBJ1-6; TRBD1 matches 7 bases. V lost 6 bases and J lost 4; bases outside the gene matches: 9. This CDR3 is 16 amino acids long. From germline, CDR1 is SGHAT and CDR2 FQDESV (reference sequence). The DNA for the CDR3 is TGTGCCAGCAGATCGCGGGACAGCCATTATAATTCACCCCTCCACTTT. Amino acid sequence: CASRSRDSHYNSPLHF.

This clonotype has at least ten counts. The chain carries TRBV7-8 and TRBJ2-2, with 9 bases matching TRBD1. Germline V gene sequence: CDR1 SGHVS, CDR2 FQNEAQ. This CDR3 comprises 16 residues. V trimming: 5 bases; J trimming: 4 bases; junction bases outside the gene matches: 8. CDR3 sequence reads: CASSPLQGAFTGELFF. The CDR3 nucleotides read TGTGCCAGCAGCCCTCTACAGGGGGCGTTCACCGGGGAGCTGTTTTTT.

The chain combines TRBV29-1 with TRBJ1-6; D might be TRBD1 (5 bases). This CDR3 region has 12 residues. V gave up 8 bases and J gave up 10 bases, with 15 bases separating them. Germline V gene sequence: CDR1 SQVTM, CDR2 ANQGSEA. The DNA of the CDR3 is TGCAGCTTGGCAGGGCTGGAATCACCCCTCCACTTT. Translating it yields CSLAGLESPLHF.

This clonotype has just a few counts. The CDR3 loop is CASSQFQGLDHLPLHF. In DNA, the CDR3 is TGTGCCAGCAGCCAATTCCAGGGGCTAGACCATTTGCCCCTCCACTTT. J is TRBJ1-6 and V is TRBV4-2, with D maybe TRBD1 (6 bases). The CDR3 sequence is 16 residues long. Trimming cost V 2 bases and J 13 bases, with 21 bases left between them. CDR1 and CDR2 (germline): LGHNA, YNFKEQ.

This clonotype occurred many times. The chain employs TRBV25-1 and TRBJ1-2, with TRBD1 matching 8 bases. The CDR3 length is 12 residues. Germline assignment: CDR1 MGHDK and CDR2 SYGVNS. J was trimmed by 7 bases and V by 8 bases; bases with no gene match: 6. The CDR3 loop reads CASGGQGFGYTF. CDR3 DNA sequence: TGTGCCAGCGGTGGACAGGGATTTGGCTACACCTTC.

This clonotype was picked up a small number of times. This sequence joins TRBV7-6 and TRBJ2-5; a possible D gene is TRBD2 (5 bases). The CDR3 covers 15 residues. From germline, CDR1 is SGHVS and CDR2 FNYEAQ. The ends were cut back, 5 bases at V and 1 base at J, with 14 bases in the middle. CDR3 sequence reads: CASSTWESGQETQYF. CDR3 sequence (DNA): TGTGCCAGCAGCACCTGGGAGAGTGGCCAAGAGACCCAGTACTTC.

This clonotype was seen repeatedly, ten times or more. The J gene is TRBJ1-5, the V gene TRBV9; 7 positions agree with TRBD1. The junction had 7 bases not matched to a gene; V was cut back by 2 bases and J by 5 bases. CDR3 length equals 15 residues. Germline values: CDR1 SGDLS, CDR2 YYNGEE. This CDR3 reads CASSVSGGSDQPQHF. CDR3 nucleotides: TGTGCCAGCAGCGTGTCAGGGGGAAGCGATCAGCCCCAGCATTTT.

This sequence joins TRBV20-1 and TRBJ2-5, with a possible D match to TRBD2 (7 bases). Trimming cost V 5 bases and J 3 bases, with 19 bases left between them. There are 15 residues in the CDR3. Germline CDR1 and CDR2: DFQATT and SNEGSKA (reference sequence). CDR3 sequence: CSAPGFGGAKETQYF. The CDR3 DNA reads as TGCAGTGCTCCGGGGTTTGGGGGGGCAAAAGAGACCCAGTACTTC.

This clonotype was seen a few times. Relative to the germline gene, one junction end is altered; a read error may explain this. This chain connects TRBV4-1 to TRBJ1-4; D is undetermined. Germline CDR1 is MGHRA and CDR2 is YSYEKL. The CDR3 is 15 amino acids. The CDR3: CASSQVQLFDEKLFF. The CDR3 nucleotides are TGTGCCAGCAGCCAAGTTCAGCTCTTTGATGAAAAACTGTTTTTT.

The genes are TRBV2 and TRBJ2-7; 9 positions agree with TRBD1. CDR1 and CDR2 from the germline V gene are SNHLY and FYNNEI. With 2 bases clipped from V and 1 base from J, the junction kept 3 bases outside the gene matches. This CDR3 region has 15 residues. CDR3 region: CASSERGTGSYEQYF. CDR3 coding DNA: TGTGCCAGCAGTGAACGGGGGACAGGGTCCTACGAGCAGTACTTC. The full variable domain, with the rest looked up from reference TRBV2 and TRBJ2-7, is EPEVTQTPSHQVTQMGQEVILRCVPISNHLYFYWYRQILGQKVEFLVSFYNNEISEKSEIFDDQFSVERPDGSNFTLKIRSTKLEDSAMYFCASSERGTGSYEQYFGPGTRLTVT.

This clonotype was seen ten or more times. This chain connects TRBV7-6 to TRBJ1-5; D uncertain. V was shortened by 5 bases and J by 3 bases, with 11 bases between the two germline ends. The CDR3 extends over 14 amino acids. Germline CDR1 is SGHVS and CDR2 is FNYEAQ. This CDR3 reads CASSLDGYNQPQHF. Here the CDR3 DNA reads TGTGCCAGCAGCCTGGACGGGTACAATCAGCCCCAGCATTTT.

The chain has TRBV7-9 and TRBJ1-2, with D tentatively TRBD1 (5 bases). Germline CDR1 reads SEHNR; CDR2 reads FQNEAQ (reference sequence). V lost 3 bases and J lost 5, with 16 bases in between. The CDR3 runs to 15 residues. Here the CDR3 reads CASSLEGLMGYGYTF. CDR3 in DNA: TGTGCCAGCAGCTTGGAGGGGCTGATGGGGTATGGCTACACCTTC.

This chain links TRBV10-2 with TRBJ2-3; TRBD2 matches at 8 bases. The CDR3 sequence is 14 residues long. The germline V gene has CDR1 WSHSY and CDR2 SAAADI. The V segment lost 7 bases and the J segment 5 bases; nucleotides outside the gene matches: 8. The CDR3 loop is CASKRAGVQDTQYF. The DNA of the CDR3 is TGCGCCAGCAAGCGAGCGGGAGTTCAAGATACGCAGTATTTT.

The chain has TRBV29-1 and TRBJ2-5, with D possibly being TRBD1 (6 bases). The CDR3 has 11 residues. V was shortened by 7 bases and J by 5 bases, with 11 bases between the two germline ends. Germline-derived CDR1 and CDR2 are SQVTM and ANQGSEA. The CDR3 bases are TGCAGCGAACAGGGACGGGAGACCCAGTACTTC. It specifies CSEQGRETQYF.

This clonotype was detected ten times or more. CDR3 residues: CASSFTGGNEKLFF. The CDR3, as DNA: TGTGCCAGCAGCTTCACGGGGGGGAATGAAAAACTGTTTTTT. This rearrangement joins TRBV7-9 to TRBJ1-4; maybe TRBD1 (5 bases). The CDR3 is made up of 14 amino acids. CDR1 SEHNR and CDR2 FQNEAQ come from the germline V gene (reference sequence). V was clipped by 3 bases and J by 5 bases, with 10 bases between them. The full variable domain, its missing parts supplied by reference TRBV7-9 and TRBJ1-4, is DTGVSQNPRHKITKRGQNVTFRCDPISEHNRLYWYRQTLGQGPEFLTYFQNEAQLEKSRLLSDRFSAERPKGSFSTLEIQRTEQGDSAMYLCASSFTGGNEKLFFGSGTQLSVL.

This clonotype was counted at least ten times. This rearrangement joins TRBV7-8 to TRBJ1-2; D unresolved. V lost 5 bases and J 2 bases, leaving 15 bases between the germline ends. CDR1 SGHVS and CDR2 FQNEAQ come from the germline V gene. The CDR3 length is 15 residues. The CDR3 bases are TGTGCCAGCAGCGCGGCGGTGAACGTCAACTATGGCTACACCTTC. It translates to CASSAAVNVNYGYTF. Supplemented by reference TRBV7-8 and TRBJ1-2, the full variable domain reads GAGVSQSPRYKVAKRGQDVALRCDPISGHVSLFWYQQALGQGPEFLTYFQNEAQLDKSGLPSDRFFAERPEGSVSTLKIQRTQQEDSAVYLCASSAAVNVNYGYTFGSGTRLTVV.

The chain recombines TRBV11-1 with TRBJ2-5; D unresolved. V was trimmed by 5 bases and J by 4 bases, leaving 11 bases between them. Germline CDR1 reads SGHAT; CDR2 reads FQDESV (reference sequence). The length of the CDR3 is 13 residues. This CDR3 reads CASSGNRGETQYF. CDR3 bases: TGTGCCAGCAGCGGTAACAGAGGAGAGACCCAGTACTTC.

This clonotype came up a few times. The chain carries TRBV29-1 and TRBJ2-5, with TRBD2 matching over 12 bases. CDR3 size: 18 residues. Germline CDR1 SQVTM, CDR2 ANQGSEA. The J segment lost 0 bases and the V segment lost 6 bases, leaving 14 bases of the junction unmatched. This chain's CDR3 is CSVQGVLAGGLNQETQYF. The CDR3 region has the DNA TGCAGCGTCCAAGGGGTACTAGCGGGGGGATTAAACCAAGAGACCCAGTACTTC. The full variable domain, with the rest looked up from reference TRBV29-1 and TRBJ2-5, is SAVISQKPSRDICQRGTSLTIQCQVDSQVTMMFWYRQQPGQSLTLIATANQGSEATYESGFVIDKFPISRPNLTFSTLTVSNMSPEDSSIYLCSVQGVLAGGLNQETQYFGPGTRLLVL.

There are many counts of this clonotype. This chain uses TRBV10-3 with TRBJ2-7; tentative D call: TRBD1 (6 bases). Germline assignment: CDR1 ENHRY and CDR2 SYGVKD. The length of the CDR3 is 13 residues. V lost 4 bases, J lost 2 bases, and 9 bases lay in between. The CDR3: CAISVGDTYEQYF. The CDR3 bases are TGTGCCATCAGTGTAGGGGACACCTACGAGCAGTACTTC.

With respect to this clonotype: This may come from a read error, since a much larger clone is one base off. This chain connects TRBV19 to TRBJ1-6; 7 bases fit TRBD1. CDR1 and CDR2 from the germline V gene are LNHDA and SQIVND (reference sequence). With V trimmed by 5 bases and J by 10 bases, 5 bases remained unmatched. The length of the CDR3 is 13 residues. The CDR3 region has the DNA TGTGCCAGTAGTTCAGGGGGTTGGTCACCCCTCCACTTT. Its translation: CASSSGGWSPLHF.

The CDR3 sequence: CATSRGIKVHGYTF. The CDR3 DNA reads TGTGCCACCAGCAGAGGGATCAAGGTGCATGGCTACACCTTC. The chain recombines TRBV15 with TRBJ1-2; D gene unclear. The V end was cut by 1 base, the J end by 6 bases, with 12 bases between. Germline loops: CDR1 LNHNV, CDR2 YYDKDF (reference sequence). This CDR3 has 14 amino acids.

In this sample, this clonotype turned up a few times. A read error may produce the germline difference seen at one junction end. The chain recombines TRBV5-1 with TRBJ1-5; D unclear. The CDR3 consists of 11 residues. The germline CDR1 and CDR2 sequences are SGHRS and YFSETQ. CDR3 DNA sequence: TGCGCCGGCAGCTTGGAGAGACATGGGAATTTT. Translated, it gives CAGSLERHGNF.

This chain joins TRBV11-2 and TRBJ1-5, with D maybe TRBD1 (5 bases). This CDR3 has 15 amino acids. Germline-derived CDR1 and CDR2 are SGHAT and FQNNGV. V was trimmed by 0 bases and J by 10 bases, leaving 16 bases between them. The CDR3 DNA follows: TGTGCCAGCAGCTTAGATCAGGGATCCATAAGTCCCCAGCATTTT. Its translation: CASSLDQGSISPQHF. Complete variable domain (other parts from reference TRBV11-2 and TRBJ1-5): EAGVAQSPRYKIIEKRQSVAFWCNPISGHATLYWYQQILGQGPKLLIQFQNNGVVDDSQLPKDRFSAERLKGVDSTLKIQPAKLEDSAVYLCASSLDQGSISPQHFGDGTRLSIL.

There are a few counts of this clonotype. The chain joins TRBV5-1 to TRBJ2-7; 10 nucleotides match TRBD1. With 3 bases clipped from V and 6 bases from J, the junction kept 6 bases outside the gene matches. The CDR3 runs to 14 residues. Germline assignment: CDR1 SGHRS and CDR2 YFSETQ. The CDR3 protein is CASSWDRGKGEQYF. Here the CDR3 DNA reads TGCGCCAGCAGCTGGGACAGGGGAAAAGGCGAGCAGTACTTC.

The sample holds many counts of this clonotype. The rearrangement links TRBV29-1 to TRBJ2-5; no firm D call. V was cut by 3 bases and J by 0 bases, with 8 bases left in between. The germline V gene encodes CDR1 SQVTM and CDR2 ANQGSEA. The length of the CDR3 is 13 residues. CDR3 residues: CSVEGQHQETQYF. CDR3 DNA sequence: TGCAGCGTTGAGGGCCAGCACCAAGAGACCCAGTACTTC.

This clonotype was recorded at least ten times. This sequence joins TRBV19 and TRBJ1-4; D gene unclear. Per germline, CDR1 LNHDA and CDR2 SQIVND (reference sequence). V was cut by 5 bases and J by 8 bases, with 18 bases left in between. This CDR3 is 15 amino acids long. In DNA form, the CDR3 reads TGTGCCAGTAGTCCGAACCAGCGGCCACGGGAAAAACTGTTTTTT. It yields the protein CASSPNQRPREKLFF.